Presented here are 4 T cell receptor beta chains from one specimen sequenced in a study of cytomegalovirus exposure and HLA in healthy donors. In the PCR, 60 Vbeta and 13 Jbeta primers were used. Generated by immunoSEQ multiplex PCR, the TCRdb table keeps only in-frame clones and is missing some. The sample has around 170,000 clones, approximately 80% seen once. The specimen was PBMCs. The receptors originated from a man in his sixties in good health and CMV-seronegative.

V and J are TRBV6-4 and TRBJ1-5; unclear D gene. With 5 bases removed from V and 0 bases from J, the gap between germline ends came to 8 bases. Looked up from germline, CDR1 is MRHNA and CDR2 is SNTAGT. The CDR3 is 14 residues long. The CDR3 is CASSSRYSNQPQHF. CDR3 nucleotide sequence: TGTGCCAGCAGTTCCAGATATAGCAATCAGCCCCAGCATTTT.

This clone was counted once. CDR3 residues: CASSQVGGGLAGYNEQFF. The CDR3 bases are TGCGCCAGCAGCCAAGTGGGAGGCGGACTAGCGGGCTACAATGAGCAGTTCTTC. V and J are TRBV4-3 and TRBJ2-1; TRBD2 matches at 11 bases. This CDR3 spans 18 amino acids. V was clipped by 1 base and J by 3 bases; unmatched bases: 8. The germline gives CDR1 LGHNA, CDR2 YSLEER.

The rearrangement joins TRBV5-1 to TRBJ2-1, with unresolved D. Trimming took off 0 bases at V and 9 bases at J, with 10 bases between the two ends. Per the germline V gene, CDR1 is SGHRS and CDR2 is YFSETQ. The CDR3 consists of 13 residues. In nucleotides, the CDR3 is TGCGCCAGCAGCTTGGCCCTTATTAGTGAGCAGTTCTTC. It is translated as CASSLALISEQFF. The variable domain in full, completed from reference TRBV5-1 and TRBJ2-1, reads KAGVTQTPRYLIKTRGQQVTLSCSPISGHRSVSWYQQTPGQGLQFLFEYFSETQRNKGNFPGRFSGRQFSNSRSEMNVSTLELGDSALYLCASSLALISEQFFGPGTRLTVL.

The rearrangement joins TRBV9 to TRBJ2-3; D is uncertain. The CDR3 totals 16 residues. CDR1 SGDLS and CDR2 YYNGEE come from the germline V gene. Trimming took off 0 bases at V and 0 bases at J, with 11 bases between the two ends. The CDR3 reads CASSVEAGASTDTQYF. The CDR3, as DNA: TGTGCCAGCAGCGTAGAGGCAGGCGCCAGCACAGATACGCAGTATTTT.